These T cell receptor beta chains were read from a single sample in a study of T cells in localized non-small cell lung cancer. Assay: immunoSEQ multiplex PCR; the TCRdb copy retains only in-frame clones and omits some. The sample shows roughly 24,000 clones, approximately 89% of them seen only once. This specimen consisted of peripheral blood, obtained before any cancer treatment. The receptors derive from a female donor aged 60 or older with stage II squamous cell lung carcinoma. Both conserved end residues are part of each CDR3. The order of the fields is V gene, J gene, D gene, clone size, CDR3 protein. A D gene is named only where the DNA matches it firmly. A clone size is listed for some rows: how often the clone was seen (once, few, many), or a class if it is expanded.

V: TRBV5-4; J: TRBJ2-2; D: TRBD2; size: NA; CDR3: CASSPRQREGRWGTGELFF
V: TRBV11-2; J: TRBJ2-3; D: TRBD2; size: NA; CDR3: CASSFGGGDDPQYF
V: TRBV9; J: TRBJ2-2; D: TRBD2; size: few; CDR3: CASSFVAGADTGELFF
V: TRBV6-5; J: TRBJ1-1; D: NA; size: NA; CDR3: CASQGDTEAFF
V: TRBV7-2; J: TRBJ1-2; D: NA; size: NA; CDR3: CASSLRQASYGYTF
V: TRBV7-8; J: TRBJ2-5; D: TRBD2; size: NA; CDR3: CASSLTGTSGSAGGETQYF
V: TRBV28; J: TRBJ1-1; D: NA; size: few; CDR3: CATFRGGAFF
V: TRBV7-2; J: TRBJ2-2; D: TRBD2; size: NA; CDR3: CASSLTSGRAGELFF
V: TRBV5-4; J: TRBJ2-1; D: NA; size: NA; CDR3: CASSLAWRGAGNEQFF
V: TRBV6-1; J: TRBJ2-3; D: TRBD2; size: NA; CDR3: CASSGGRGTDTQYF
V: TRBV28; J: TRBJ1-2; D: NA; size: once; CDR3: CASSLWAGSYGYTF
V: TRBV28; J: TRBJ1-2; D: TRBD1; size: NA; CDR3: CASSNGQGFYGYTF
V: TRBV28; J: TRBJ2-1; D: TRBD1; size: NA; CDR3: CASSWTGRNEQFF
V: TRBV5-1; J: TRBJ1-2; D: NA; size: NA; CDR3: CASALEVVHGYTF
V: TRBV7-2; J: TRBJ2-5; D: NA; size: NA; CDR3: CASSYAGRIQETQYF
V: TRBV6-1; J: TRBJ2-7; D: TRBD2; size: NA; CDR3: CASRPRTSGSYEQYF
V: TRBV5-6; J: TRBJ2-2; D: NA; size: NA; CDR3: CASSWDGARSAGELFF
V: TRBV7-3; J: TRBJ1-4; D: TRBD1; size: NA; CDR3: CASSAPGRQGGCNEKLFF
V: TRBV6-1; J: TRBJ1-4; D: NA; size: NA; CDR3: CASSVGAATTNEKLFF
V: TRBV2; J: TRBJ2-2; D: NA; size: once; CDR3: CASSETPGNGELFF
V: TRBV6-1; J: TRBJ2-3; D: NA; size: NA; CDR3: CASSFSHTDTQYF
V: TRBV7-2; J: TRBJ1-2; D: TRBD1; size: NA; CDR3: CASSRPGGGYTF
V: TRBV18; J: TRBJ2-3; D: NA; size: few; CDR3: CASSPGREDTQYF
V: TRBV7-6; J: TRBJ2-7; D: NA; size: NA; CDR3: CASSWSQDYEQYF
V: TRBV29-1; J: TRBJ2-1; D: NA; size: NA; CDR3: CSVLRGSSYNEQFF
V: TRBV6-4; J: TRBJ2-7; D: NA; size: NA; CDR3: CASRLQANSYEQYF
V: TRBV15; J: TRBJ2-3; D: NA; size: few; CDR3: CATSRLGTDTQYF
V: TRBV7-8; J: TRBJ2-6; D: NA; size: NA; CDR3: CASSLARLGTFGANVLTF
V: TRBV7-2; J: TRBJ2-7; D: NA; size: NA; CDR3: CASSLDPEPGDEQYF
V: TRBV25-1; J: TRBJ2-1; D: TRBD2; size: NA; CDR3: CASRGTSGRASYNEQFF
V: TRBV18; J: TRBJ2-7; D: NA; size: NA; CDR3: CASSLGGGRYEQYF
V: TRBV28; J: TRBJ1-2; D: NA; size: NA; CDR3: CASSWWVDRRDGYTF
V: TRBV5-6; J: TRBJ2-7; D: NA; size: NA; CDR3: CASSYQGGPYEQYF
V: TRBV4-2; J: TRBJ2-3; D: NA; size: NA; CDR3: CASSRGPTTDTQYF
V: TRBV7-9; J: TRBJ2-7; D: NA; size: NA; CDR3: CASSLGAGGRYEQYF
V: TRBV18; J: TRBJ1-1; D: TRBD1; size: NA; CDR3: CASSPVQGAVNTEAFF
V: TRBV10-3; J: TRBJ2-2; D: NA; size: NA; CDR3: CAIRDGNTGELFF
V: TRBV19; J: TRBJ1-5; D: TRBD1; size: NA; CDR3: CASSRRQGDQPQHF
V: TRBV4-3; J: TRBJ1-4; D: NA; size: few; CDR3: CASSQFPGNEKLFF
V: TRBV27; J: TRBJ1-6; D: NA; size: NA; CDR3: CASTPGNRLNSPLHF
V: TRBV5-1; J: TRBJ2-5; D: TRBD1; size: NA; CDR3: CASSLDRGQETQYF
V: TRBV9; J: TRBJ2-1; D: NA; size: NA; CDR3: CASSPSPYNEQFF
V: TRBV9; J: TRBJ1-3; D: TRBD1; size: NA; CDR3: CASSASGQGYSSGNTIYF
V: TRBV6-1; J: TRBJ2-7; D: NA; size: once; CDR3: CASSGGVLGSGYEQYF
V: TRBV7-6; J: TRBJ2-1; D: TRBD1; size: NA; CDR3: CASSPTGGPDPYNEQFF
V: TRBV28; J: TRBJ1-2; D: NA; size: NA; CDR3: CASSYRNYGYTF
V: TRBV6-5; J: TRBJ2-1; D: TRBD2; size: NA; CDR3: CASSWRENYNEQFF